The rows below give T cell receptor beta chains drawn from one sample of a study of blood T cell repertoires in COVID-19. The table came from immunoSEQ multiplex PCR; TCRdb's copy has only in-frame clones and leaves some out. The top ten clones hold under 30% of a sample with 40,000 to 50,000 clones, 60% to 80% of them seen once. The specimen was peripheral blood. The receptors stem from a woman aged 70 to 79 with acute or convalescent COVID-19. CDR3s include the opening cysteine and the closing phenylalanine or tryptophan. The D gene is left open where the match is weak. Where a row states a size, it is once, few, many or the class of an expanded clone; other rows omit it.

d_gene: -; j_gene: TRBJ1-1; v_gene: TRBV4-3; abundance: -; CDR3nt: TGCGCCAGCAGCCAGGAAGGGGGCACTGAAGCTTTCTTT; CDR3aa: CASSQEGGTEAFF
d_gene: TRBD1; j_gene: TRBJ1-1; v_gene: TRBV2; abundance: -; CDR3nt: TGTGCCAGCAGTACCTGGACAGGGGCAGGTCTAGCTTTCTTT; CDR3aa: CASSTWTGAGLAFF
d_gene: -; j_gene: TRBJ2-1; v_gene: TRBV5-1; abundance: -; CDR3nt: TGCGCCAGCAGCTTGGCCATATCCAGAAATGAGCAGTTCTTC; CDR3aa: CASSLAISRNEQFF
d_gene: -; j_gene: TRBJ2-3; v_gene: TRBV5-4; abundance: -; CDR3nt: TGTGCCAGCAGCTTTTACTGGACGGGGGTGAGCACAGATACGCAGTATTTT; CDR3aa: CASSFYWTGVSTDTQYF
d_gene: -; j_gene: TRBJ2-2; v_gene: TRBV12-5; abundance: -; CDR3nt: TGTGCTAGTGGTTTGGTGGTGGGGCCGGGCACCGGGGAGCTGTTTTTT; CDR3aa: CASGLVVGPGTGELFF
d_gene: TRBD2; j_gene: TRBJ2-5; v_gene: TRBV20-1; abundance: -; CDR3nt: TGCAGTGCCAGTCTGGGACTAGCGGGGTCAGGGACCCAGTACTTC; CDR3aa: CSASLGLAGSGTQYF
d_gene: -; j_gene: TRBJ2-7; v_gene: TRBV21-1; abundance: -; CDR3nt: TGTGCCAGCAGCAAAGGGACTAGCGGGCATCCATACTCCTACGAGCAGTACTTC; CDR3aa: CASSKGTSGHPYSYEQYF
d_gene: -; j_gene: TRBJ1-3; v_gene: TRBV6-5; abundance: -; CDR3nt: TGTGCCAGCAGTCGTGAGGGTTCCTCTGGAAACACCATATATTTT; CDR3aa: CASSREGSSGNTIYF
d_gene: -; j_gene: TRBJ1-4; v_gene: TRBV3-1/TRBV3-2; abundance: -; CDR3nt: TGTGCCAGCAGCCCCCAATTCGGGTGGGAAAAACTGTTTTTT; CDR3aa: CASSPQFGWEKLFF
d_gene: TRBD1; j_gene: TRBJ1-3; v_gene: TRBV7-6; abundance: once; CDR3nt: TGTGCCAGCAGCTTAGAGCCGGGACAGGGGGCAAACACCATATATTTT; CDR3aa: CASSLEPGQGANTIYF
d_gene: -; j_gene: TRBJ1-1; v_gene: TRBV19; abundance: -; CDR3nt: TGTGCCAGTAGTATAGTGGCAGGGTACTCACGGCGGGGCACTGAAGCTTTCTTT; CDR3aa: CASSIVAGYSRRGTEAFF
d_gene: -; j_gene: TRBJ2-2; v_gene: TRBV3-1/TRBV3-2; abundance: -; CDR3nt: TGTGCCAGCAGCCCCCTTTCTAGGGGGACCGGGGAGCTGTTTTTT; CDR3aa: CASSPLSRGTGELFF
d_gene: TRBD2; j_gene: TRBJ2-7; v_gene: TRBV7-2; abundance: -; CDR3nt: TGTGCCAGCGGGGGACTAGCGGGTTCCTACGAGCAGTACTTC; CDR3aa: CASGGLAGSYEQYF
d_gene: -; j_gene: TRBJ1-1; v_gene: TRBV28; abundance: -; CDR3nt: TGTGCCAGCAGGTATATGAACACTGAAGCTTTCTTT; CDR3aa: CASRYMNTEAFF
d_gene: -; j_gene: TRBJ2-2; v_gene: TRBV3-1/TRBV3-2; abundance: -; CDR3nt: TGTGCCAGCAGCCAAGATCGGAGCTACGGGGAGCTGTTTTTT; CDR3aa: CASSQDRSYGELFF
d_gene: TRBD1; j_gene: TRBJ2-2; v_gene: TRBV6-4; abundance: few; CDR3nt: TGTGCCAGCCCCGGGACAGGAGACACCGGGGAGCTGTTTTTT; CDR3aa: CASPGTGDTGELFF
d_gene: -; j_gene: TRBJ2-5; v_gene: TRBV6-1; abundance: -; CDR3nt: TGTGCCAGCAGTGAATTTATTGGCGAGGGCCAAGAGACCCAGTACTTC; CDR3aa: CASSEFIGEGQETQYF
d_gene: -; j_gene: TRBJ1-2; v_gene: TRBV30; abundance: -; CDR3nt: TGTGCCTGGAAACTAAGGATGGAGGGCTACACCTTC; CDR3aa: CAWKLRMEGYTF
d_gene: -; j_gene: TRBJ1-5; v_gene: TRBV18; abundance: -; CDR3nt: TGTGCCAGCTCACCATCAGAAAGTCAGCCCCAGCATTTT; CDR3aa: CASSPSESQPQHF
d_gene: -; j_gene: TRBJ1-1; v_gene: TRBV6-5; abundance: -; CDR3nt: TGTGCCAGCAGATCCGCATTAATTACGGGCACTGAAGCTTTCTTT; CDR3aa: CASRSALITGTEAFF
d_gene: -; j_gene: TRBJ1-1; v_gene: TRBV7-3; abundance: -; CDR3nt: TGTGCCAGCAGCCCCCGGCGGGGGCTGACTGAAGCTTTCTTT; CDR3aa: CASSPRRGLTEAFF
d_gene: -; j_gene: TRBJ1-4; v_gene: TRBV27; abundance: -; CDR3nt: TGTGCCAGCAGTCCCCGACGGGCTAATGAAAAACTGTTTTTT; CDR3aa: CASSPRRANEKLFF
d_gene: TRBD1; j_gene: TRBJ1-1; v_gene: TRBV28; abundance: -; CDR3nt: TGTGCCAGCAGTTCTCATACAGGGGTGGACACTGAAGCTTTCTTT; CDR3aa: CASSSHTGVDTEAFF
d_gene: -; j_gene: TRBJ1-5; v_gene: TRBV6-6; abundance: -; CDR3nt: TGTGCCAGCAGTCGAACTAGTCAGCCCCAGCATTTT; CDR3aa: CASSRTSQPQHF
d_gene: -; j_gene: TRBJ2-7; v_gene: TRBV5-6; abundance: -; CDR3nt: TGTGCCAGCAGCACGAATGGAGGGGACCCAGCCTACGAGCAGTACTTC; CDR3aa: CASSTNGGDPAYEQYF
d_gene: TRBD1; j_gene: TRBJ1-2; v_gene: TRBV30; abundance: -; CDR3nt: TGTGCCTGGAGTGTAGGACAGGGGTATGGCTACACCTTC; CDR3aa: CAWSVGQGYGYTF
d_gene: TRBD2; j_gene: TRBJ2-5; v_gene: TRBV25-1; abundance: -; CDR3nt: TGTGCCAGCAGTGAACTAGCGGGAGGCGGGGAGACCCAGTACTTC; CDR3aa: CASSELAGGGETQYF
d_gene: -; j_gene: TRBJ2-7; v_gene: TRBV18; abundance: -; CDR3nt: TGTGCCAGCTCACCATACACCCCCTACGAGCAGTACTTC; CDR3aa: CASSPYTPYEQYF
d_gene: -; j_gene: TRBJ1-2; v_gene: TRBV2; abundance: -; CDR3nt: TGTGCCAGCAGTGCGGGGTATGGCTACACCTTC; CDR3aa: CASSAGYGYTF
d_gene: -; j_gene: TRBJ1-1; v_gene: TRBV21-1; abundance: -; CDR3nt: TGTGCCAGCAGCAAAGATCCAGGGATGAACACTGAAGCTTTCTTT; CDR3aa: CASSKDPGMNTEAFF
d_gene: TRBD1; j_gene: TRBJ1-4; v_gene: TRBV7-9; abundance: -; CDR3nt: TGTGCCAGCAGCCCAGACAGGGGGCAGACTGAAAAACTGTTTTTT; CDR3aa: CASSPDRGQTEKLFF
d_gene: TRBD1; j_gene: TRBJ2-7; v_gene: TRBV5-1; abundance: -; CDR3nt: TGCGCCAGCAGCGCGGGACAGGGTTGGTACGAGCAGTACTTC; CDR3aa: CASSAGQGWYEQYF
d_gene: -; j_gene: TRBJ2-1; v_gene: TRBV7-2; abundance: -; CDR3nt: TGTGCCAGCAGCTTAGAGGCTAGAGAGTTCGATGAGCAGTTCTTC; CDR3aa: CASSLEAREFDEQFF
d_gene: TRBD2; j_gene: TRBJ2-1; v_gene: TRBV5-1; abundance: once; CDR3nt: TGCGCCAGCAGCCCTAGCTTAGCGGGAGTTGATGAGCAGTTCTTC; CDR3aa: CASSPSLAGVDEQFF
d_gene: -; j_gene: TRBJ2-2; v_gene: TRBV19; abundance: -; CDR3nt: TGTGCCAGTAGTTTTTGGCAGGGGAACACCGGGGAGCTGTTTTTT; CDR3aa: CASSFWQGNTGELFF
d_gene: TRBD1; j_gene: TRBJ2-1; v_gene: TRBV29-1; abundance: few; CDR3nt: TGCAGCGTCCGAGAAGGGGGCCCATACAATGAGCAGTTCTTC; CDR3aa: CSVREGGPYNEQFF
d_gene: -; j_gene: TRBJ1-6; v_gene: TRBV20-1; abundance: -; CDR3nt: TGCAGTGCTAGTGAGCTGGGGCTTGGGGACTATAATTCACCCCTCCACTTT; CDR3aa: CSASELGLGDYNSPLHF
d_gene: TRBD2; j_gene: TRBJ2-1; v_gene: TRBV4-2; abundance: -; CDR3nt: TGTGCCAGCAGCCCACCCTCGGCCCGGGGGGATGAGCAGTTCTTC; CDR3aa: CASSPPSARGDEQFF
d_gene: TRBD1; j_gene: TRBJ1-1; v_gene: TRBV28; abundance: -; CDR3nt: TGTGCCAGCAGCCAGAACAGGGGCTTGATGAACACTGAAGCTTTCTTT; CDR3aa: CASSQNRGLMNTEAFF
d_gene: -; j_gene: TRBJ2-7; v_gene: TRBV7-2; abundance: -; CDR3nt: TGTGCCAGCAGCTTTGCGGACAGCCACCTGGGTATCGAGCAGTACTTC; CDR3aa: CASSFADSHLGIEQYF